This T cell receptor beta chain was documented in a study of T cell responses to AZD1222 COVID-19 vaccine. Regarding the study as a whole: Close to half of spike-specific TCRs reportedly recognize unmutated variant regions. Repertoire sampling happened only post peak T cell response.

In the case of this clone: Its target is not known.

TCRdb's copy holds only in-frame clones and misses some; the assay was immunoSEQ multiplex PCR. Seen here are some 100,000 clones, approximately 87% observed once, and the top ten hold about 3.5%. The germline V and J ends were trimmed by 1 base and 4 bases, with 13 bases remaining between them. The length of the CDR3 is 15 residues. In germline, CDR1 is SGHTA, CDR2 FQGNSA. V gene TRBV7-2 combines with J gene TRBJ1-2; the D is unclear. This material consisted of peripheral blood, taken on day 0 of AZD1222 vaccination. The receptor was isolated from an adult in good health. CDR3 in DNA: TGTGCCAGCAGCTTAGTTAAGCTGACCTTCTATGGCTACACCTTC. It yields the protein CASSLVKLTFYGYTF.